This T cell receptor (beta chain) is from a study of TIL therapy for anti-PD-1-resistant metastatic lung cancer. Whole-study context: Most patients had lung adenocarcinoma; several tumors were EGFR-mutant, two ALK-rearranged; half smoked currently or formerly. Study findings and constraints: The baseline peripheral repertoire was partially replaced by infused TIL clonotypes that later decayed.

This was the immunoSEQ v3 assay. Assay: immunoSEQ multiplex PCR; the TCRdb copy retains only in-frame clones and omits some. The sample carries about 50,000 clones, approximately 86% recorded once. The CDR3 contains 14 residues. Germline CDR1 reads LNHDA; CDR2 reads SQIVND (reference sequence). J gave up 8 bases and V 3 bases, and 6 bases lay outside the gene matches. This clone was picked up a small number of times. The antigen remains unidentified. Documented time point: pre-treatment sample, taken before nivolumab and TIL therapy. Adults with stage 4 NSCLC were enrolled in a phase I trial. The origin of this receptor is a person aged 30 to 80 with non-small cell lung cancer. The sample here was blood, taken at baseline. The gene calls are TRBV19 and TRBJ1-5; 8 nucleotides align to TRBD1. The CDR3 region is CASSIRTGTEPQHF. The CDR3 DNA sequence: TGTGCCAGTAGTATCAGGACAGGGACCGAGCCCCAGCATTTT.